These T cell receptor beta chains were read from a single sample in a study of beta chain features in type 1 diabetes. The assay was immunoSEQ multiplex PCR, and TCRdb's table has in-frame clones only and misses some. Among around 280,000 clones listed, roughly 8% were seen once. Input material: central memory CD4+ T cells from blood. These TCRs come from a woman aged 18-29 years in good health. The CDR3 runs from the conserved cysteine through the conserved F or W. A D gene is named only where the DNA matches it firmly. Rows may omit the clone size; those that give it use once, few, many or a size class.

v_call	clone_size	d_call	j_call	cdr3_nt	cdr3_aa
TRBV14	few	NA	TRBJ2-7	TGTGCCAGCAGCCCGACTGGCGCCTACGAGCAGTACTTC	CASSPTGAYEQYF
TRBV30	NA	NA	TRBJ2-1	TGTGCCTGGACTAGCCGAAACTCCTACAATGAGCAGTTCTTC	CAWTSRNSYNEQFF
TRBV11-2	NA	NA	TRBJ2-5	TGTGCCAGCAGTGTCAGAGAGACCCAGTACTTC	CASSVRETQYF
TRBV7-3	few	TRBD2	TRBJ2-3	TGTGCCAGCAGCCTTAATCCGAGCGGGAGAGCTGATACGCAGTATTTT	CASSLNPSGRADTQYF
TRBV6-1	few	NA	TRBJ1-1	TGTGCCAGCAGTGATCTTAGGACAGAAGCTTTCTTT	CASSDLRTEAFF
TRBV7-9	few	NA	TRBJ2-1	TGTGCCAGCAGCCAAAGGGCGGAACCTTACAATGAGCAGTTCTTC	CASSQRAEPYNEQFF
TRBV27	many	NA	TRBJ2-5	TGTGCCAGCAGACCGCTAATGGGAGAGACCCAGTACTTC	CASRPLMGETQYF
TRBV2	few	TRBD2	TRBJ2-7	TGTGCCAGCATGGCTAGCGGGAGATACGAGCAGTACTTC	CASMASGRYEQYF
TRBV5-6	NA	TRBD1	TRBJ2-5	TGTGCCAGCAGCTTGGAGGGACAGTGGGAGACCCAGTACTTC	CASSLEGQWETQYF
TRBV19	NA	NA	TRBJ1-6	TGTGCCAGCAGGGGACTCAGCTCCTATAATTCACCCCTCCACTTT	CASRGLSSYNSPLHF
TRBV2	NA	TRBD1	TRBJ1-2	TGTGCCAGCAGTGAGACAGGGTCACGCTATGGCTACACCTTC	CASSETGSRYGYTF
TRBV28	NA	NA	TRBJ1-1	TGTGCCAGCCGGACGACAGGACGGGGTGAAGCTTTCTTT	CASRTTGRGEAFF
TRBV4-1	few	NA	TRBJ1-4	TGCGCCAGCAGCCAAGGCGCGGGGGAAAAACTGTTTTTT	CASSQGAGEKLFF
TRBV19	few	NA	TRBJ2-2	TGTGCCAGTAGTACCAGCGGAGCCACCGGGGAGCTGTTTTTT	CASSTSGATGELFF
TRBV30	few	NA	TRBJ1-1	TGTGCCTGGAGTGTAGGAGCGCGGGGCAGGTGGACCACTGAAGCTTTCTTT	CAWSVGARGRWTTEAFF
TRBV5-1	NA	NA	TRBJ2-3	TGCGCCAGCAGCTTGTGGGGCCAGGGTCTCGCAGATACGCAGTATTTT	CASSLWGQGLADTQYF
TRBV10-3	few	NA	TRBJ2-3	TGTGCCATCAGTGAGTCTCGACCTACAAGCACAGATACGCAGTATTTT	CAISESRPTSTDTQYF
TRBV5-1	few	TRBD1	TRBJ2-3	TGCGCCAGCAGCTCAGGGACAGGGTATACGCAGTATTTT	CASSSGTGYTQYF
TRBV28	NA	NA	TRBJ1-1	TGTGCCAGCACCACCCCGGGGATACGTGAAGCTTTCTTT	CASTTPGIREAFF
TRBV4-2	few	TRBD2	TRBJ2-5	TGTGCCAGCAGCCAAGCCGGGACTAGCGGGTCCCAAGAGACCCAGTACTTC	CASSQAGTSGSQETQYF
TRBV7-9	NA	TRBD1	TRBJ2-5	TGTGCCAGCAGCCCTGACAGGGGGCGGTACCAAGAGACCCAGTACTTC	CASSPDRGRYQETQYF
TRBV5-4	NA	NA	TRBJ2-7	TGTGCCAGCAGCCATTCCCCGGTCTACGAGCAGTACTTC	CASSHSPVYEQYF
TRBV6-5	few	NA	TRBJ2-1	TGTGCCAGCAGTTACAGTAGGAGAGTCAATGAGCAGTTCTTC	CASSYSRRVNEQFF
TRBV11-3	NA	NA	TRBJ2-1	TGTGCCAGCAGCTTAGGGGACGGGCCAGTCAATGAGCAGTTCTTC	CASSLGDGPVNEQFF
TRBV7-2	NA	NA	TRBJ2-2	TGTGCCAGCAGCTTACGCCCGAACACCGGGGAGCTGTTTTTT	CASSLRPNTGELFF
TRBV19	few	TRBD1	TRBJ2-1	TGTGCCAGTAGTATCCAGGCAGGGGGCAATGAGCAGTTCTTC	CASSIQAGGNEQFF
TRBV9	few	NA	TRBJ2-5	TGTGCCAGCAGCGCCCAGGACTGGGAGGAGACCCAGTACTTC	CASSAQDWEETQYF
TRBV7-8	NA	NA	TRBJ2-1	TGTGCCAGCAGCGAGGACTGGAATGAGCAGTTCTTC	CASSEDWNEQFF
TRBV19	NA	TRBD1	TRBJ1-2	TGTGCCAGTAGTATAGATCTATTGGGGACAGGGTATGGCTACACCTTC	CASSIDLLGTGYGYTF
TRBV9	NA	NA	TRBJ1-5	TGTGCCAGCAGCGGCTCGGGGGGCGATCAGCCCCAGCATTTT	CASSGSGGDQPQHF
TRBV25-1	NA	NA	TRBJ2-1	TGTGCCAGCACCGGGTACAATGAGCAGTTCTTC	CASTGYNEQFF
TRBV19	many	NA	TRBJ1-1	TGTGCCAGTAGTATAAAACGGGGAACTGAAGCTTTCTTT	CASSIKRGTEAFF
TRBV9	many	TRBD1	TRBJ1-2	TGTGCCAGCAGCCCCTGGGACAGGTCAAACTATGGCTACACCTTC	CASSPWDRSNYGYTF
TRBV7-3	few	TRBD2	TRBJ2-5	TGTGCCAGCAGCCCGGGGGGACTAGGTGAGACCCAGTACTTC	CASSPGGLGETQYF
TRBV6-6	few	TRBD1	TRBJ2-1	TGTGCCAGCAGTCCGACCGGGACAGGGGTCCGCAATGAGCAGTTCTTC	CASSPTGTGVRNEQFF
TRBV2	few	NA	TRBJ2-5	TGTGCCAGCACGGGCGAGCAAGAGACCCAGTACTTC	CASTGEQETQYF
TRBV7-9	NA	TRBD2	TRBJ2-1	TGTGCCAGCAGCTCTACCTCCTTTAGCGGGAACTATGAGCAGTTCTTC	CASSSTSFSGNYEQFF
TRBV6-6	NA	NA	TRBJ1-1	TGTGCCAGCAGTGATAACCAGAACACTGAAGCTTTCTTT	CASSDNQNTEAFF
TRBV6-1	NA	NA	TRBJ1-5	TGTGCCAGCACCCGTGCGGGGTTTGACAATCAGCCCCAGCATTTT	CASTRAGFDNQPQHF
TRBV19	NA	NA	TRBJ1-5	TGTGCCAGTACCTTACTCGGGGAGGGACAGCCCCAGCATTTT	CASTLLGEGQPQHF
TRBV11-3	few	NA	TRBJ2-3	TGTGCCAGCAGCCGCAAACAAGATACGCAGTATTTT	CASSRKQDTQYF